The clone carrying this T cell receptor (beta chain) was seen a handful of times. A second about 6 to 12 cycle PCR used barcoded and J-beta primers. TCRdb passed the 5' RACE reads through MiXCR, listing each CDR3 protein once. The sample carries more than 1.4 million distinct CDR3 sequences, 40% to 50% recorded once. These data come from a study of blood T cells in healthy people across ages. The V gene lost 0 bases and the J gene lost 5 bases, with 15 bases spanning the gap. The CDR3 runs to 16 residues. Germline V gives CDR1 SGHTA, CDR2 FQGNSA. This rearrangement joins TRBV7-2 to TRBJ2-3; D is tentatively TRBD1 or TRBD2 (7 bases each). The material sequenced was blood. The receptor was isolated from a woman aged 18-29 years in good health. The CDR3 DNA reads TGTGCCAGCAGCTTAGCGCGGGGGACAGCCAGAGATACGCAGTATTTT. It is translated as CASSLARGTARDTQYF.